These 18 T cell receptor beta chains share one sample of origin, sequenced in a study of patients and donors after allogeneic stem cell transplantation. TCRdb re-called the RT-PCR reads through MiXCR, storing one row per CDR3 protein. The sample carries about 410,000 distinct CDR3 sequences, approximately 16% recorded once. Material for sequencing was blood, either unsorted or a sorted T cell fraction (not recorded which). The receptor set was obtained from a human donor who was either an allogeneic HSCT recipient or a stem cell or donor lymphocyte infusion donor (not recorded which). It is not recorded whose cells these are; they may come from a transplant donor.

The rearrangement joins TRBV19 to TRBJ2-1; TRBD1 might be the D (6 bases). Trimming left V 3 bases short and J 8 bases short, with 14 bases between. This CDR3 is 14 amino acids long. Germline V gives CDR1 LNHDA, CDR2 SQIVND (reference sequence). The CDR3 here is CASSINTGLDEQFF. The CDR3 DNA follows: TGTGCCAGTAGTATTAATACAGGGTTAGATGAGCAGTTCTTC.

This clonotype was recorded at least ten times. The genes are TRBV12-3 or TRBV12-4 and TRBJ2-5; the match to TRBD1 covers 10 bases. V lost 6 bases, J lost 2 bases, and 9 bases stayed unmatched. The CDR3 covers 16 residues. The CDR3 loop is CASRPADRGKQETQYF. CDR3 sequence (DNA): TGTGCCAGCAGACCTGCGGACAGGGGGAAGCAAGAGACCCAGTACTTC.

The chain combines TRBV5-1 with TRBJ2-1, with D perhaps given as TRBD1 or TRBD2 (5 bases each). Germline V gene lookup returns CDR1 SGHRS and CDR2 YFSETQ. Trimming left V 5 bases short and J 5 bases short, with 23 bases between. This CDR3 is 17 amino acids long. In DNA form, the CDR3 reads TGCGCCAGCAGGAGGGGAACCCCGGCCACCCCAAACAATGAGCAGTTCTTC. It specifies CASRRGTPATPNNEQFF.

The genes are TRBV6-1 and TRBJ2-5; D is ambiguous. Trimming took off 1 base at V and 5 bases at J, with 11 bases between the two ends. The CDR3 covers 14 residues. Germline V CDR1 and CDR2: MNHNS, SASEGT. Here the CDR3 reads CASSEGEGLETQYF. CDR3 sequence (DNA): TGTGCCAGCAGTGAAGGGGAAGGGTTGGAGACCCAGTACTTC.

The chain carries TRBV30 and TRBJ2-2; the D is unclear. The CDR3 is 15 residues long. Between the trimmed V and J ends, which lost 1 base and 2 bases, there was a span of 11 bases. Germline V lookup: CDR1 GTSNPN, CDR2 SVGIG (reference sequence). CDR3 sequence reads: CAWSARKPNTGELFF. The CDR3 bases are TGTGCCTGGAGTGCCAGGAAACCCAACACCGGGGAGCTGTTTTTT. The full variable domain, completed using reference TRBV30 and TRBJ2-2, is SQTIHQWPATLVQPVGSPLSLECTVEGTSNPNLYWYRQAAGRGLQLLFYSVGIGQISSEVPQNLSASRPQDRQFILSSKKLLLSDSGFYLCAWSARKPNTGELFFGEGSRLTVL.

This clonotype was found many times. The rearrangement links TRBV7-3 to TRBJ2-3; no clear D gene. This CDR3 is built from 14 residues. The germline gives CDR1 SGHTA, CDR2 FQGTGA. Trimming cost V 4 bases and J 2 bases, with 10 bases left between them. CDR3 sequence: CASSSDTVTDTQYF. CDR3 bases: TGTGCCAGCAGCTCTGACACCGTCACAGATACGCAGTATTTT.

DNA of the CDR3: TGTGCCAGCACCTTGTCCGGACAGGGGACCCAGTACTTC. Its protein is CASTLSGQGTQYF. The chain employs TRBV6-2 or TRBV6-3 and TRBJ2-5; TRBD1 aligns across 8 bases. The length of the CDR3 is 13 residues. Germline V gene lookup returns CDR1 MNHEY and CDR2 SVGEGT. V lost 7 bases and J lost 7; bases outside the gene matches: 8.

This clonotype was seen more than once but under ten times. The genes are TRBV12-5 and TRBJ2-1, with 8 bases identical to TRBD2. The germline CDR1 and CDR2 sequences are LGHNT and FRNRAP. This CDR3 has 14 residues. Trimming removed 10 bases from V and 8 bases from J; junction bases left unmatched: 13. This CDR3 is CATLSQREIHEQFF. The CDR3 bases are TGTGCTACCCTATCTCAGCGGGAGATCCATGAGCAGTTCTTC.

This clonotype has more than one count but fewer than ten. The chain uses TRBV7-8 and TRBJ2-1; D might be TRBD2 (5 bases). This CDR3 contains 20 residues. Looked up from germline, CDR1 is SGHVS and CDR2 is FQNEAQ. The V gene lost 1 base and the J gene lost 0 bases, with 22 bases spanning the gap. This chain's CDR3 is CASSLGRRANEWSSYNEQFF. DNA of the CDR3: TGTGCCAGCAGCTTAGGACGGCGGGCCAACGAATGGAGCTCCTACAATGAGCAGTTCTTC.

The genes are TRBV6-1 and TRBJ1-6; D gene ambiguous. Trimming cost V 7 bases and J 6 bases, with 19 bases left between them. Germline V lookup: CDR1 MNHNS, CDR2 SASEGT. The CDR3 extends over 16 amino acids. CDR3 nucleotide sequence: TGTGCCAGCAAGGACCGCAGGTCGCCAGCTAATTCACCCCTCCACTTT. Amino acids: CASKDRRSPANSPLHF.

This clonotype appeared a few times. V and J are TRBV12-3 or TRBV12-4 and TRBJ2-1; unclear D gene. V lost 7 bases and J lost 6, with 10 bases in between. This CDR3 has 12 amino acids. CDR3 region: CASTPSGNEQFF. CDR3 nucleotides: TGTGCCAGCACCCCCTCCGGCAATGAGCAGTTCTTC.

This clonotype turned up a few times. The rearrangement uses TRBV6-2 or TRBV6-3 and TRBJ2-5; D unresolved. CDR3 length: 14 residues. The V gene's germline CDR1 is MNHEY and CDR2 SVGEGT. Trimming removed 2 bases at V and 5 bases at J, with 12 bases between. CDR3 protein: CASSYLPKLETQYF. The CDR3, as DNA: TGTGCCAGCAGTTACCTACCCAAGTTGGAGACCCAGTACTTC.

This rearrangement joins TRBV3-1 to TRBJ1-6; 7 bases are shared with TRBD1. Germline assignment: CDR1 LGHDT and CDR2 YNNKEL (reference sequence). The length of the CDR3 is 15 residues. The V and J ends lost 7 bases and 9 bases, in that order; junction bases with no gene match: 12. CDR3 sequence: CASTYSDREFSPLHF. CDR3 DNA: TGTGCCAGCACTTACTCAGACAGGGAATTTTCACCCCTCCACTTT.

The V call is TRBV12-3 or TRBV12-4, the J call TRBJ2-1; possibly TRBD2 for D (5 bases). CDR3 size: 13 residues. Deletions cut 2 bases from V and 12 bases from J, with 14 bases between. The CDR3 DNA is TGTGCCAGCAGTTTAACGAGGGTTGAAGGGCAGTTCTTC. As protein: CASSLTRVEGQFF.

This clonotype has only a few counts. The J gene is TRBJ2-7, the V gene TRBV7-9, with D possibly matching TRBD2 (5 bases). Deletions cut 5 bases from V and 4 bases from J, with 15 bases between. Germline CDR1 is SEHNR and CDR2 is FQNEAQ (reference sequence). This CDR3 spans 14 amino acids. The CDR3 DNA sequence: TGTGCCAGCAGCCTCCATGTGACGGGGTACGAGCAGTACTTC. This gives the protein CASSLHVTGYEQYF.

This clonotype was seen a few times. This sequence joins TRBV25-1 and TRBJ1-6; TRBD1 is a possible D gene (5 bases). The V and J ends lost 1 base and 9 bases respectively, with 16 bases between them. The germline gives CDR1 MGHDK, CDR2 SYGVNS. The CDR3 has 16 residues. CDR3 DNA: TGTGCCAGCAGTGAATTGGGGGAGGGAAGTGTTTCACCCCTCCACTTT. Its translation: CASSELGEGSVSPLHF. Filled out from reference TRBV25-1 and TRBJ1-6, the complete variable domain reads EADIYQTPRYLVIGTGKKITLECSQTMGHDKMYWYQQDPGMELHLIHYSYGVNSTEKGDLSSESTVSRIRTEHFPLTLESARPSHTSQYLCASSELGEGSVSPLHFGNGTRLTVT.

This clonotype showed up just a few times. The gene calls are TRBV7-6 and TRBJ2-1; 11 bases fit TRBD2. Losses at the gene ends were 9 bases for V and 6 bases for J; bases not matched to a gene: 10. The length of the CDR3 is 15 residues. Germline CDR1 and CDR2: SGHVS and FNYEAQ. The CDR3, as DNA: TGTGCCAGTGAGGCGGGACTAGCGGCCGGCAATGAGCAGTTCTTC. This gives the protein CASEAGLAAGNEQFF.

The CDR3 bases are TGTGCCAGCAGTTACGTCGGCGGCGAGCAGTACTTC. It codes for CASSYVGGEQYF. This chain links TRBV6-5 with TRBJ2-7; D is undetermined. Germline CDR1 and CDR2: MNHEY and SVGAGI. The V end was cut by 2 bases, the J end by 6 bases, with 8 bases between. The CDR3 extends over 12 amino acids.